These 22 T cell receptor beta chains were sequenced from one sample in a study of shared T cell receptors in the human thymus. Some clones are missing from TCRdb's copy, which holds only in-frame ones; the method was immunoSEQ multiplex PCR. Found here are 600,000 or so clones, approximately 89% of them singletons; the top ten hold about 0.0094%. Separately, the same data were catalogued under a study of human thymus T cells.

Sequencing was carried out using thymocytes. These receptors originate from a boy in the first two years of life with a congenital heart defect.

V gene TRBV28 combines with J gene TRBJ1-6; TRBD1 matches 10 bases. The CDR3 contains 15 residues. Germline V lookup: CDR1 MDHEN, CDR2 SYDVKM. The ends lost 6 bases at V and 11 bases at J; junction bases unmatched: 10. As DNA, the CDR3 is TGTGCCAGCAGGACCGCCGGGACAGGGGACCCACCCCTCCACTTT. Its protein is CASRTAGTGDPPLHF.

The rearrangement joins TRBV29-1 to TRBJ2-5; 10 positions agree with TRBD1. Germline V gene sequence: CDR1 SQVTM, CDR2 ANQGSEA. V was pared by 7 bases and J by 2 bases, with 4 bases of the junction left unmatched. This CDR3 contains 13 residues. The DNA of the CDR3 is TGCAGCGCGGGACAGGGGTGGCAAGAGACCCAGTACTTC. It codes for CSAGQGWQETQYF. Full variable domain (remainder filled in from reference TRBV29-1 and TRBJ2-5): SAVISQKPSRDICQRGTSLTIQCQVDSQVTMMFWYRQQPGQSLTLIATANQGSEATYESGFVIDKFPISRPNLTFSTLTVSNMSPEDSSIYLCSAGQGWQETQYFGPGTRLLVL.

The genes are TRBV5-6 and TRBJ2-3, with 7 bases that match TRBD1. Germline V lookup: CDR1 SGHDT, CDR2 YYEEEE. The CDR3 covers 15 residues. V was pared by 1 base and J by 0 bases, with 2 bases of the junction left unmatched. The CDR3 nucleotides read TGTGCCAGCAGCTTGATGGGACAGAGCACAGATACGCAGTATTTT. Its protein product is CASSLMGQSTDTQYF.

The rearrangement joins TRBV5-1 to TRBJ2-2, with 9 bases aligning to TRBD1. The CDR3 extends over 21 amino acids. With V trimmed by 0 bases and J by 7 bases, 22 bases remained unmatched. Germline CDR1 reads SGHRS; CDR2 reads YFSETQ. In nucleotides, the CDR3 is TGCGCCAGCAGCTTGGCGCTGCTACGTAAGCCGGGACAGGGTTACAGCGGGGAGCTGTTTTTT. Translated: CASSLALLRKPGQGYSGELFF. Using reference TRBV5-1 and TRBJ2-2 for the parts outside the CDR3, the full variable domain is KAGVTQTPRYLIKTRGQQVTLSCSPISGHRSVSWYQQTPGQGLQFLFEYFSETQRNKGNFPGRFSGRQFSNSRSEMNVSTLELGDSALYLCASSLALLRKPGQGYSGELFFGEGSRLTVL.

This CDR3 is CASTSGRRGCGYTF. DNA for the CDR3: TGTGCCAGCACCTCCGGGAGAAGAGGATGTGGCTACACCTTC. The rearrangement links TRBV21-1 to TRBJ1-2. TRBV21-1 is tagged as a pseudogene. The CDR3 is made up of 14 amino acids.

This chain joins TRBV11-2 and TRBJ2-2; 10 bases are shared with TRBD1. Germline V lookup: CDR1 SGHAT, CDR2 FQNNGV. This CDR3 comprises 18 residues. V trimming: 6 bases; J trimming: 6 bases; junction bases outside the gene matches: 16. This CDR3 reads CASRVDRGRILISGELFF. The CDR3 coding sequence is TGTGCCAGCAGAGTTGACAGGGGGCGCATATTAATCTCCGGGGAGCTGTTTTTT.

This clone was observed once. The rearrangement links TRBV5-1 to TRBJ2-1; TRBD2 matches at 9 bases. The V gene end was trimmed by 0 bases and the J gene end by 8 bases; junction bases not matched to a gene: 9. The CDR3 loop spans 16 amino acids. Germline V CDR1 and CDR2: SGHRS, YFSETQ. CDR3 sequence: CASSLGESGRTYEQFF. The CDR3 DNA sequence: TGCGCCAGCAGCTTGGGAGAAAGCGGGAGGACCTATGAGCAGTTCTTC. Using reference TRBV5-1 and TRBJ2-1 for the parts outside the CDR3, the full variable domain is KAGVTQTPRYLIKTRGQQVTLSCSPISGHRSVSWYQQTPGQGLQFLFEYFSETQRNKGNFPGRFSGRQFSNSRSEMNVSTLELGDSALYLCASSLGESGRTYEQFFGPGTRLTVL.

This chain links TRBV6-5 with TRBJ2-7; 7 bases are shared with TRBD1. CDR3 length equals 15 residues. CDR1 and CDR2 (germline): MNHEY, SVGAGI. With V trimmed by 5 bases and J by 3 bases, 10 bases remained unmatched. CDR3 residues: CASSPGDRLLYEQYF. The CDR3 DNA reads TGTGCCAGCAGTCCAGGGGACAGACTACTCTACGAGCAGTACTTC.

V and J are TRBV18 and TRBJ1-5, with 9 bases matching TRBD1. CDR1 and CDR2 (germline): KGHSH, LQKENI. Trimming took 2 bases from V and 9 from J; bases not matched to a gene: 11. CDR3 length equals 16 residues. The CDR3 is CASSPEKQGARRPQHF. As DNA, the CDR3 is TGTGCCAGCTCACCAGAGAAACAGGGGGCCCGCCGGCCCCAGCATTTT.

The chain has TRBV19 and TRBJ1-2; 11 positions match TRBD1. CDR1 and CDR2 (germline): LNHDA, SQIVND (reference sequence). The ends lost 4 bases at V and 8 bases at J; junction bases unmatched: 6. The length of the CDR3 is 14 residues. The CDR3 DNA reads TGTGCCAGTAGTAGCGGACAGGGGGCGAGGGGCTACACCTTC. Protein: CASSSGQGARGYTF.

Here the CDR3 DNA reads TGTGCCAGCAGTTTATATGGGGGGGAGTTGGGAGGATTTGAAGCTTTCTTT. Amino acid sequence: CASSLYGGELGGFEAFF. The chain has TRBV27 and TRBJ1-1; tentatively, D is TRBD1 (5 bases). This CDR3 contains 17 residues. V gave up 1 base and J gave up 7 bases, with 22 bases separating them. Germline V gene sequence: CDR1 MNHEY, CDR2 SMNVEV (reference sequence).

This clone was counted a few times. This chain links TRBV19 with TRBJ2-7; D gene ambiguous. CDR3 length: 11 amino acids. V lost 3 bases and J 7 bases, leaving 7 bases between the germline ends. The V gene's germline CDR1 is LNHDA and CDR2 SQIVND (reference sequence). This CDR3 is CASSIGQEQYF. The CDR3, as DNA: TGTGCCAGTAGTATTGGTCAGGAGCAGTACTTC.

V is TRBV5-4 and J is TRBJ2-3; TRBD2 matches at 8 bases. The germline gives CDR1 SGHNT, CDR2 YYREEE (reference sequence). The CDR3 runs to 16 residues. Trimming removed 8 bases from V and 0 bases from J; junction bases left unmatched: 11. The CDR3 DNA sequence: TGTGCCAGGCGGGGGGCCCCGGGTGGGAGCACAGATACGCAGTATTTT. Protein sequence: CARRGAPGGSTDTQYF.

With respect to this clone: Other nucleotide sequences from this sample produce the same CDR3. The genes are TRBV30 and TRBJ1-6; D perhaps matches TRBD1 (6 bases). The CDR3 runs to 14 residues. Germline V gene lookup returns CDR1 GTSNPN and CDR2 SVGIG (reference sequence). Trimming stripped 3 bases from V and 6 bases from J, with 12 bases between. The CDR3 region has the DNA TGTGCCTGGAGCCCCGGACAGCCTAATTCACCCCTCCACTTT. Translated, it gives CAWSPGQPNSPLHF.

CDR3 sequence reads: CASGWWTGGSLFSYEQYF. CDR3 nucleotide sequence: TGTGCCAGCGGATGGTGGACAGGGGGTTCTCTCTTCTCCTACGAGCAGTACTTC. V and J are TRBV28 and TRBJ2-7; 10 bases match TRBD1. Trimming took 8 bases from V and 0 from J; bases not matched to a gene: 16. CDR3 length: 18 amino acids. Germline V gene lookup returns CDR1 MDHEN and CDR2 SYDVKM.

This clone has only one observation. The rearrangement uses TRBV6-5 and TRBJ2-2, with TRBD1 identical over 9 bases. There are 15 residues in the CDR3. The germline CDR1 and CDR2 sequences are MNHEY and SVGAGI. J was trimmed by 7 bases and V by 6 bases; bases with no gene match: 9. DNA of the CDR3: TGTGCCAGCAGACCCGGACAGGGGCTAATCGGGGAGCTGTTTTTT. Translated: CASRPGQGLIGELFF.

The CDR3 spells CASSCPRLAGTHKTKGEQFF. For the CDR3, the DNA is TGTGCCAGCAGCTGCCCCCGACTCGCGGGAACGCACAAGACTAAGGGTGAGCAGTTCTTC. The chain is built from TRBV5-5 and TRBJ2-1; possibly TRBD2 for D (6 bases). The germline V gene encodes CDR1 SGHKS and CDR2 YYEKEE (reference sequence). V was trimmed by 3 bases and J by 9 bases, leaving 34 bases between them. There are 20 residues in the CDR3.

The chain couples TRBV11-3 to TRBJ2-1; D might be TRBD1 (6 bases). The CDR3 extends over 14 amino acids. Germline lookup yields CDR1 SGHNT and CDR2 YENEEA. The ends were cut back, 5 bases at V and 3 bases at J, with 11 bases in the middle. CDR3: CASSRDKIYNEQFF. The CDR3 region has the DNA TGTGCCAGCAGCCGGGACAAAATCTACAATGAGCAGTTCTTC.

The CDR3 bases are TGTGCCAGCAGTGGGCAGGGGACGGCAAGTAATGAGCAGTTCTTC. Its translation is CASSGQGTASNEQFF. This chain connects TRBV6-1 to TRBJ2-1; possible D gene TRBD1, 6 bases. This CDR3 has 15 residues. V dropped 4 bases and J dropped 7 bases, with 17 bases sitting between them. Germline values: CDR1 MNHNS, CDR2 SASEGT.

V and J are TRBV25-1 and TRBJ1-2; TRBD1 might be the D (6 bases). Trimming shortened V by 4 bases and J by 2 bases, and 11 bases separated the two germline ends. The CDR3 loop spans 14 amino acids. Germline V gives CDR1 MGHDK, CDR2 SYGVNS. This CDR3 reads CASSVGARNYGYTF. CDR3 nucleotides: TGTGCCAGCAGTGTGGGGGCACGGAACTATGGCTACACCTTC.

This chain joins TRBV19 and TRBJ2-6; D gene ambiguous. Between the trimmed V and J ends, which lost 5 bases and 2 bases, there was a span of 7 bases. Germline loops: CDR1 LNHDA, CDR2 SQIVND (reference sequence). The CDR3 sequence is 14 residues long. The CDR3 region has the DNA TGTGCCAGTAGTCCCCCTCCTGGGGCCAACGTCCTGACTTTC. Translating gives CASSPPPGANVLTF. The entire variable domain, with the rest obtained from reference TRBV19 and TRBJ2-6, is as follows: DGGITQSPKYLFRKEGQNVTLSCEQNLNHDAMYWYRQDPGQGLRLIYYSQIVNDFQKGDIAEGYSVSREKKESFPLTVTSAQKNPTAFYLCASSPPPGANVLTFGAGSRLTVL.

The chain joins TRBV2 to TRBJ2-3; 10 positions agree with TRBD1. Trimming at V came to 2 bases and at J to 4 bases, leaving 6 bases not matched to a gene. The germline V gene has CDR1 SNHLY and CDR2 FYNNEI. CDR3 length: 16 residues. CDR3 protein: CASSERRDRGPDTQYF. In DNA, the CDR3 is TGTGCCAGCAGTGAAAGGCGGGACAGGGGACCAGATACGCAGTATTTT.